The rows below give T cell receptor beta chains drawn from one sample of a study of technical replicates of blood from several donors. The table came from immunoSEQ multiplex PCR; TCRdb's copy has only in-frame clones and leaves some out. The data show 60,000 or so clones, approximately 90% seen once. Sample: PBMCs. The receptors shown here come from a human donor in good health. Some clones in this sample may be carry-over from other donors' samples. The CDR3 runs from the conserved cysteine through the conserved F or W. Each record gives: D gene, J gene, clone size, V gene, CDR3 DNA, CDR3 protein. A D gene is named only where the DNA matches it firmly. The size entry is marked missing in some rows and otherwise reads once, few, many or a size class.

>TRBD1|TRBJ2-7|NA|TRBV2
TGTGCCAGCTCAGACAGGGGGGCGATTTTTCGCGAGCAGTACTTC
CASSDRGAIFREQYF
>NA|TRBJ2-7|NA|TRBV21-1
TGTGCCAGCAGCAAACCCAACAGCTACGAGCAGTACTTC
CASSKPNSYEQYF
>NA|TRBJ1-1|NA|TRBV5-1
TGCGCCAGCAGCTTGGCCGGGGGAGGCACTGAAGCTTTCTTT
CASSLAGGGTEAFF
>NA|TRBJ2-7|NA|TRBV10-3
TGTGCCATCAGTGCCACGGGGGTCGATTCTGGCGAGCAGTACTTC
CAISATGVDSGEQYF
>TRBD1|TRBJ2-7|NA|TRBV5-1
TGCGCCAGCACCTTCAAGGGACAGGGTGGCGAGCAGTACTTC
CASTFKGQGGEQYF
>TRBD2|TRBJ2-6|once|TRBV2
TGTGCCAGCCTGGGAACTAGCGGCCTCTCTGGGGCCAACGTCCTGACTTTC
CASLGTSGLSGANVLTF
>NA|TRBJ1-2|NA|TRBV5-6
TGTGCCAGCAGCCCCTACAGGGTAGTAGACTACACCTTC
CASSPYRVVDYTF
>TRBD2|TRBJ2-1|once|TRBV5-1
TGCGCCAGCAGCCGAACTAGCGGTGCGGGGAATGAGCAGTTCTTC
CASSRTSGAGNEQFF
>NA|TRBJ1-1|NA|TRBV6-5
TGTGCCAGCAGTTACTCATCCCAAACTGAAGCTTTCTTT
CASSYSSQTEAFF
>NA|TRBJ1-6|NA|TRBV6-5
TGTGCCAGCAGTTACGATGTCAGGGTTAATTCACCCCTCCACTTT
CASSYDVRVNSPLHF
>TRBD1|TRBJ2-1|once|TRBV6-4
TGTGCCAGCAGTGATACTGGGACAGGGCACAATGAGCAGTTCTTC
CASSDTGTGHNEQFF
>NA|TRBJ1-1|NA|TRBV18
TGTGCCAGCTCACCATTACAGGACGGATACACTGAAGCTTTCTTT
CASSPLQDGYTEAFF
>NA|TRBJ1-1|NA|TRBV4-1
TGCGCCAGCAGCCAAAGCGGGGGTACTGAAGCTTTCTTT
CASSQSGGTEAFF
>TRBD1|TRBJ1-2|NA|TRBV7-8
TGTGCCAGCAGCTGGACAGGGCGGACCTATGGCTACACCTTC
CASSWTGRTYGYTF
>NA|TRBJ1-1|NA|TRBV6-1
TGTGCCAGCAGTGTTGACGGAGGAAACACTGAAGCTTTCTTT
CASSVDGGNTEAFF
>NA|TRBJ1-2|NA|TRBV27
TGTGCCAGCAGTTTATCGATGTCGGGCGGGGGCAGTGGCTACACCTTC
CASSLSMSGGGSGYTF
>TRBD1|TRBJ1-6|once|TRBV7-6
TGTGCCAGCAGCCCGTTGACAGGGGGCGCGTATTCACCCCTCCACTTT
CASSPLTGGAYSPLHF
>TRBD1|TRBJ1-1|NA|TRBV19
TGTGCCAGTGGGGACCAGGGGGCTAGGTCTGAAGCTTTCTTT
CASGDQGARSEAFF
>TRBD1|TRBJ1-2|NA|TRBV4-2
TGTGCCAGCAGCCAGGGACAGGGTCCTGGCTACACCTTC
CASSQGQGPGYTF
>NA|TRBJ2-5|NA|TRBV19
TGTGCCAGTAGTGCGGGACTCCAAGAGACCCAGTACTTC
CASSAGLQETQYF
>NA|TRBJ1-6|NA|TRBV7-9
TGTGCCAGCAGTACCACGGGATATAATTCACCCCTCCACTTT
CASSTTGYNSPLHF
>TRBD1|TRBJ2-7|NA|TRBV5-1
TGCGCCAGCAGCCCGCGGACAGGGGGCTACGAGCAGTACTTC
CASSPRTGGYEQYF
>NA|TRBJ1-2|many|TRBV27
TGTGCCAGCAGTTACGCGGGGCCCTCGAGTGGCTACACCTTC
CASSYAGPSSGYTF
>TRBD1|TRBJ2-3|NA|TRBV29-1
TGCAGCGGAAGACAGGGGGCCGGAGATACGCAGTATTTT
CSGRQGAGDTQYF
>TRBD2|TRBJ2-3|NA|TRBV6-5
TGTGCCAGCAGTTACAGCGGCGGGGGGGGAACAGATACGCAGTATTTT
CASSYSGGGGTDTQYF
>TRBD1|TRBJ1-2|NA|TRBV6-5
TGTGCCAGCAGTTACTCAGGGGGCAGCTATGGCTACACCTTC
CASSYSGGSYGYTF
>TRBD1|TRBJ1-6|once|TRBV7-9
TGTGCCAGCAGTCACATCCGGGACAGCAATTCACCCCTCCACTTT
CASSHIRDSNSPLHF
>NA|TRBJ2-4|NA|TRBV18
TGTGCCAGCTCACCACCGAACAGGGGGAGGGAGAACATTCAGTACTTC
CASSPPNRGRENIQYF
>NA|TRBJ2-3|NA|TRBV27
TGTGCCAGCAGTTGGCTCGGCACAGATACGCAGTATTTT
CASSWLGTDTQYF
>NA|TRBJ2-7|NA|TRBV11-3
TGTGCCAGCAGCGCCCGACTAGGCTACGAGCAGTACTTC
CASSARLGYEQYF
>NA|TRBJ2-7|NA|TRBV5-1
TGCGCCAGCAGCGACCGGGACAACTCCTACGAGCAGTACTTC
CASSDRDNSYEQYF
>TRBD1|TRBJ1-4|NA|TRBV4-2
TGTGCCAGCAGCCAAGCATTCGGACAGGGCAGTACTGAAAAACTGTTTTTT
CASSQAFGQGSTEKLFF
>NA|TRBJ2-3|NA|TRBV11-3
TGTGCCAGCAGCTCCGGACCCAGCAGCAGGGGAGATACGCAGTATTTT
CASSSGPSSRGDTQYF
>NA|TRBJ1-3|NA|TRBV15
TGTGCCACCAGCAGAGAGTTGAGGTCCTCTGGAAACACCATATATTTT
CATSRELRSSGNTIYF
>TRBD1|TRBJ1-2|NA|TRBV19
TGTGCCAGTAGTATAGATCGACAGGGCCGGACTAACTATGGCTACACCTTC
CASSIDRQGRTNYGYTF